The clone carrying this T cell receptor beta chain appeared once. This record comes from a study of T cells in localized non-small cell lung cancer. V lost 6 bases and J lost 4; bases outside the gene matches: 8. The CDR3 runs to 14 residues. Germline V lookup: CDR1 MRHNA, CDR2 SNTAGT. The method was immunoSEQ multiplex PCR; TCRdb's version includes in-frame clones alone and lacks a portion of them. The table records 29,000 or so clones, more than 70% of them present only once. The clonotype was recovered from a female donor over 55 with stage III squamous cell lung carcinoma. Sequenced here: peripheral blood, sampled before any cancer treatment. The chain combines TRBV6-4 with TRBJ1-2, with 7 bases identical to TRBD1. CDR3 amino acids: CASSGYRDSYGYTF. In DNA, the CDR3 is TGTGCCAGCAGCGGATACCGGGACAGCTATGGCTACACCTTC.